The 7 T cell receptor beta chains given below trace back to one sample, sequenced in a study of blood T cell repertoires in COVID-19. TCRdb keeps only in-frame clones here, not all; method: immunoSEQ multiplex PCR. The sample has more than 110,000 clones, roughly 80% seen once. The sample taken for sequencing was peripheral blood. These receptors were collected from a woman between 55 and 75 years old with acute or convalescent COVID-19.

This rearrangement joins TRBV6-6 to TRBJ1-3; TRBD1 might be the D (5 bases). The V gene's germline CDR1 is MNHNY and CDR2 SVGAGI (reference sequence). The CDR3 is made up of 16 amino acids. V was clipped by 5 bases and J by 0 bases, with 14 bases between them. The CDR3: CASSLLQDVSGNTIYF. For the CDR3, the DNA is TGTGCCAGCAGTCTCTTACAGGACGTCTCTGGAAACACCATATATTTT.

CDR3: CSASLPSGRANYEQYF. CDR3 nucleotide sequence: TGCAGTGCTAGTTTGCCTAGCGGGAGGGCCAACTACGAGCAGTACTTC. This sequence joins TRBV20-1 and TRBJ2-7; 12 nucleotides agree with TRBD2. In germline, CDR1 is DFQATT, CDR2 SNEGSKA (reference sequence). There are 16 residues in the CDR3. V lost 3 bases, J lost 3 bases, and 9 bases stayed unmatched.

DNA of the CDR3: TGTGCCAGCAGCGTATCGGGGGCAACTAATGAAAAACTGTTTTTT. Translation: CASSVSGATNEKLFF. The chain is built from TRBV9 and TRBJ1-4, with D maybe TRBD1 (5 bases). Germline CDR1 and CDR2: SGDLS and YYNGEE. V was shortened by 1 base and J by 0 bases, with 7 bases between the two germline ends. The CDR3 contains 15 residues.

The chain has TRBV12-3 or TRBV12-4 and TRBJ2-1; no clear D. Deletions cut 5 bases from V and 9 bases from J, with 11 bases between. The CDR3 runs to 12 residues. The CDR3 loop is CASSGPSAEQFF. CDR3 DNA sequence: TGTGCCAGCAGTGGGCCCTCGGCTGAGCAGTTCTTC.

The CDR3 DNA reads TGTGCCAGCAGCCCCGGGACATGGGAGGAGCAGTACTTC. Amino acids: CASSPGTWEEQYF. This sequence joins TRBV7-3 and TRBJ2-7, with a tentative D call TRBD1 (6 bases). V was pared by 5 bases and J by 7 bases, with 15 bases between. Per the germline V gene, CDR1 is SGHTA and CDR2 is FQGTGA. CDR3 length equals 13 residues. Full variable domain (missing parts from reference TRBV7-3 and TRBJ2-7): GAGVSQTPSNKVTEKGKYVELRCDPISGHTALYWYRQSLGQGPEFLIYFQGTGAADDSGLPNDRFFAVRPEGSVSTLKIQRTERGDSAVYLCASSPGTWEEQYFGPGTRLTVT.

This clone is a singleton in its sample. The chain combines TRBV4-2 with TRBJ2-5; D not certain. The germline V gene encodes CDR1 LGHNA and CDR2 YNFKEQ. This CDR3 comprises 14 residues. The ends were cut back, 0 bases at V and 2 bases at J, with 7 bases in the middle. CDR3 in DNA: TGTGCCAGCAGCCAAGAGACTTTTCAAGAGACCCAGTACTTC. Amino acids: CASSQETFQETQYF.

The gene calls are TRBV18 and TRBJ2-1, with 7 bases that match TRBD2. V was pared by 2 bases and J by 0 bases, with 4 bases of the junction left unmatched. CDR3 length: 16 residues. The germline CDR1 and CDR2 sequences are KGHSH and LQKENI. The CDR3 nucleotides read TGTGCCAGCTCACCATCTAGCGGTAGCTCCTACAATGAGCAGTTCTTC. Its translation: CASSPSSGSSYNEQFF.